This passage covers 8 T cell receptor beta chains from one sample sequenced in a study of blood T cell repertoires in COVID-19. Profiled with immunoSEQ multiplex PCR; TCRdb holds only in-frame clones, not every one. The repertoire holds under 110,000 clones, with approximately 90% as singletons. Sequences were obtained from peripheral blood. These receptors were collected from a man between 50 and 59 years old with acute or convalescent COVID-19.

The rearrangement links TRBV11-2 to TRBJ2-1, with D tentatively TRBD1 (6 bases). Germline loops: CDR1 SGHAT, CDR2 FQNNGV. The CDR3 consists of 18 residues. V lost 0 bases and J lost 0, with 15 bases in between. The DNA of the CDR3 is TGTGCCAGCAGCTTAGAAAGAGACAGGTTCCGCTCCTACAATGAGCAGTTCTTC. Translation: CASSLERDRFRSYNEQFF.

CDR3 amino acids: CASSPGTGLQPQHF. The CDR3 DNA sequence: TGTGCCAGCTCACCGGGGACAGGGCTTCAGCCCCAGCATTTT. The rearrangement joins TRBV18 to TRBJ1-5; 9 bases agree with TRBD1. The CDR3 runs to 14 residues. Germline assignment: CDR1 KGHSH and CDR2 LQKENI. V lost 3 bases, J lost 6 bases, and 3 bases stayed unmatched.

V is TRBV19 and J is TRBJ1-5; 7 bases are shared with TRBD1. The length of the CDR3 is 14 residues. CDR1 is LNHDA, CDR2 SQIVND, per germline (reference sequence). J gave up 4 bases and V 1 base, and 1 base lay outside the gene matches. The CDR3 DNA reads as TGTGCCAGTAGTATAGCACAGGGGAATCAGCCCCAGCATTTT. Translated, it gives CASSIAQGNQPQHF.

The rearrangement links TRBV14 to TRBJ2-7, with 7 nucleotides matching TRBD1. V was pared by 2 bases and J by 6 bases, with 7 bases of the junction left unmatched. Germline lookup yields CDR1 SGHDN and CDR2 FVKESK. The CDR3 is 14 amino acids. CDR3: CASSQQGVTPEQYF. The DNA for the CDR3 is TGTGCCAGCAGCCAACAGGGGGTAACCCCCGAGCAGTACTTC.

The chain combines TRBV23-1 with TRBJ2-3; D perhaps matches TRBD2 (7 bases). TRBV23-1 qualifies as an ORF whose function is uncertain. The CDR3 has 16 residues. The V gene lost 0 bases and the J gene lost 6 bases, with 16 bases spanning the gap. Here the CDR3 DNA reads TGCGCCAGCAGTCAATCAGGGGGGGCCTGGACGGATACGCAGTATTTT. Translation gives CASSQSGGAWTDTQYF.

The CDR3: CASSRDRNTEAFF. The CDR3 DNA reads TGTGCCAGCAGTCGGGACAGGAACACTGAAGCTTTCTTT. The rearrangement uses TRBV2 and TRBJ1-1, with 7 bases that match TRBD1. Trimming took 5 bases from V and 1 from J; bases not matched to a gene: 1. The CDR3 is 13 amino acids. Germline lookup yields CDR1 SNHLY and CDR2 FYNNEI.

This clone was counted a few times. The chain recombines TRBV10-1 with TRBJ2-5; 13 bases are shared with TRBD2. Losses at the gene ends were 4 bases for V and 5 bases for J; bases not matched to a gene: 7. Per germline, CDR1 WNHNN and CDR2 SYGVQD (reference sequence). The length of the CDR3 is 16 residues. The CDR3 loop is CASSGTSGGSEETQYF. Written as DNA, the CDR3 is TGCGCCAGCAGTGGGACTAGCGGGGGCTCCGAGGAGACCCAGTACTTC.

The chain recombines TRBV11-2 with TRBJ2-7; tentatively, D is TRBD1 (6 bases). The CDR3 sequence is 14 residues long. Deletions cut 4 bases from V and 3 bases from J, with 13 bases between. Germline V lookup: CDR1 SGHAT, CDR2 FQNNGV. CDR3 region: CASSYTQGYYEQYF. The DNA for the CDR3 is TGTGCCAGCAGCTATACTCAGGGGTACTACGAGCAGTACTTC.